This TCR beta chain originates from a study of beta chain features in type 1 diabetes. Overall study results and limits: For Type 1 diabetes patients, all four CD4+ subsets carried TCRB CDR3s that were moderately but significantly shorter. Patients and controls would be equally affected if PCR favored shorter templates. VDJ junctions from type 1 diabetes patients carried fewer insertions and larger deletions.

Expressed TCRB transcripts were sequenced because the isolated RNA had all been reverse transcribed beforehand. Naive, central memory and regulatory T cell samples yielded around 3.6 million reads on average. The table came from immunoSEQ multiplex PCR; TCRdb's copy has only in-frame clones and leaves some out. Among under 200,000 clones listed, 8% to 9.5% were seen once. This clone was observed a few times. Antigen: not known. CDR1 and CDR2 (germline): MNHEY, SMNVEV (reference sequence). The CDR3 spans 16 residues. V shed 5 bases and J shed 6 bases, with 20 bases lying between them. Sequencing was performed on central memory CD4+ T cells from blood. This sequence was found in a woman between 18 and 29 years old with type 1 diabetes. The V gene is TRBV27, the J gene TRBJ2-1; D unresolved. The CDR3 DNA follows: TGTGCCAGCAGTCTACCCCCCACGGCCTCGGGCAATGAGCAGTTCTTC. This translates into CASSLPPTASGNEQFF.